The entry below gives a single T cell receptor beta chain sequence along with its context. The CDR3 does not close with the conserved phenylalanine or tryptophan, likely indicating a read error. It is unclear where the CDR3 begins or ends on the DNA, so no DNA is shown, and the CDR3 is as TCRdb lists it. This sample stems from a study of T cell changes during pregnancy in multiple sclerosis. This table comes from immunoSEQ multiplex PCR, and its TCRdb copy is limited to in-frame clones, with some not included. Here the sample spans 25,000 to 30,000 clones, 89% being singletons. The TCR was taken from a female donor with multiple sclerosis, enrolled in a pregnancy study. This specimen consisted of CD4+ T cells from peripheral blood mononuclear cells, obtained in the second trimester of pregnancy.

CDR3 protein: CASSSFGAGRKVL. The V call is TRBV7-2, the J call TRBJ1-2. The CDR3 comprises 13 residues, both ends counted. CDR1 SGHTA and CDR2 FQGNSA come from the germline V gene.